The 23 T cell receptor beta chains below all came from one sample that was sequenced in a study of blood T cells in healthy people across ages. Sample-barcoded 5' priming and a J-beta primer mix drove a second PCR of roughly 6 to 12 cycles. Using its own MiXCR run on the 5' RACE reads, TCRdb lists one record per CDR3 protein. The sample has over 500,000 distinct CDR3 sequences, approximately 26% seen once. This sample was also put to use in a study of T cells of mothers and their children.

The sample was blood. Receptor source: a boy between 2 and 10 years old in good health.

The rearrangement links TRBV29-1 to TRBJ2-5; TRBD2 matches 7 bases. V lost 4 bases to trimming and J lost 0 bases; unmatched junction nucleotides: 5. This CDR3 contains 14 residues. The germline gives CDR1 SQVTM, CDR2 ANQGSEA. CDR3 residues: CSVAGREHQETQYF. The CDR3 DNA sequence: TGCAGCGTTGCGGGGCGGGAGCACCAAGAGACCCAGTACTTC.

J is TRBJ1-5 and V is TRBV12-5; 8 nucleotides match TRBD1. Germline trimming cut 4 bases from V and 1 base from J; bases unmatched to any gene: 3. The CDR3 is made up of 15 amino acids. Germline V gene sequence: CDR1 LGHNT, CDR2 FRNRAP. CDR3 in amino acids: CASGWGDRSNQPQHF. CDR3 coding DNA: TGTGCTAGTGGTTGGGGGGACAGGAGCAATCAGCCCCAGCATTTT.

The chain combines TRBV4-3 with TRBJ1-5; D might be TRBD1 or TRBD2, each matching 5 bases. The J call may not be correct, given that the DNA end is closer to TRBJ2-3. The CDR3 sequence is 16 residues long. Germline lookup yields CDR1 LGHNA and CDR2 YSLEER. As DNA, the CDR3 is TGCGCCAGCAGCCAAGATCGGGGCGGAGCGGCCCAGCCCCAGTATTTT. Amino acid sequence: CASSQDRGGAAQPQYF.

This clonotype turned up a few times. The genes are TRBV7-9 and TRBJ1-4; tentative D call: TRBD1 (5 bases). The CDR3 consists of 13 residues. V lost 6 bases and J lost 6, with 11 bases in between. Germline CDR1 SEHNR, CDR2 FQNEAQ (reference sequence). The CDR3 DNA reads TGTGCCAGCAGGAACAGGAGAGATGAAAAACTGTTTTTT. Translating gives CASRNRRDEKLFF.

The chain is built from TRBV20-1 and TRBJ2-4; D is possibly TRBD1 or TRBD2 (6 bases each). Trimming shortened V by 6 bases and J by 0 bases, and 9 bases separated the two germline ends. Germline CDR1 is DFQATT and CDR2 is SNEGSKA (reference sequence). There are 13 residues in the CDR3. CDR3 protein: CSAGGRAKNIQYF. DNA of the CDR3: TGCAGTGCAGGGGGGAGAGCCAAAAACATTCAGTACTTC.

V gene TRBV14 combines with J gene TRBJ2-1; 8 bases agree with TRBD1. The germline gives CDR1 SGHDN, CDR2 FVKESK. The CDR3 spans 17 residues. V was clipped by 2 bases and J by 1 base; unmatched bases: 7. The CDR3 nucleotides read TGTGCCAGCAGCCAATCCGGGACAGGAAGGTCCTACAATGAGCAGTTCTTC. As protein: CASSQSGTGRSYNEQFF.

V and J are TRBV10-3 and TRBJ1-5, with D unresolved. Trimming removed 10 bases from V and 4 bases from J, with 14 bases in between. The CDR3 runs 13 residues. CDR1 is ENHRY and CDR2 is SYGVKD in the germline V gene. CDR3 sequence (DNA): TGTGCCACCCTCGCCGAACGAAATCAGCCCCAGCATTTT. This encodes CATLAERNQPQHF.

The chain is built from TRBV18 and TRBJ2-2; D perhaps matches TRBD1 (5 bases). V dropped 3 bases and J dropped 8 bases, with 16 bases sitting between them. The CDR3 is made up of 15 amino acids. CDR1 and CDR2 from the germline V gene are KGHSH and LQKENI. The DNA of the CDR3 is TGTGCCAGCTCACCGACAGAGGATACGACGGGGGAGCTGTTTTTT. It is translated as CASSPTEDTTGELFF.

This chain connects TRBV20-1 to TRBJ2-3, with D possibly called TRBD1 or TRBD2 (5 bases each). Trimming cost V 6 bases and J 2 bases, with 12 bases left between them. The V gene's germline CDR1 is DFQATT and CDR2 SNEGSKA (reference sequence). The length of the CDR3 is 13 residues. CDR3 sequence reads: CSAGALVTDTQYF. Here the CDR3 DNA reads TGCAGTGCCGGGGCGCTAGTCACAGATACGCAGTATTTT.

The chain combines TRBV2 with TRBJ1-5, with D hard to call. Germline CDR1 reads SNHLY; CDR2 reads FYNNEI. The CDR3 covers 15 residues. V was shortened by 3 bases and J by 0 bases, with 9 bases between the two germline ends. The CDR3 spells CASSDGRNSNQPQHF. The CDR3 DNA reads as TGTGCCAGCAGTGACGGACGGAATAGCAATCAGCCCCAGCATTTT.

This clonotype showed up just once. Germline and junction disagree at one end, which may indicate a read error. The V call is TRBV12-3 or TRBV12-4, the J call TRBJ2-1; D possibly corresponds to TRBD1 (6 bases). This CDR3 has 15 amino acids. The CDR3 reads CAGSFTGYTYNEQFF. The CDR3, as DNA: TGTGCCGGCAGTTTTACAGGGTATACCTACAATGAGCAGTTCTTC.

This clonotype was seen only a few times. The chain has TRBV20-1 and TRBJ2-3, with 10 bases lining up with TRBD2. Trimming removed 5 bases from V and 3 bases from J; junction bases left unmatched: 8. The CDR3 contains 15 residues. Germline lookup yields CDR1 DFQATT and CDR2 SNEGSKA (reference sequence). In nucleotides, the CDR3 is TGCAGTGCTCCTCAGCGGGGGGGGAATACAGATACGCAGTATTTT. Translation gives CSAPQRGGNTDTQYF.

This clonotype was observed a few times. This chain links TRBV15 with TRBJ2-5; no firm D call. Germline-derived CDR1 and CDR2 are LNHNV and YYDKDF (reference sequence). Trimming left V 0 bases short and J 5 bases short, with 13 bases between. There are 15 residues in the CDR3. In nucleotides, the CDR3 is TGTGCCACCAGCAGAGATCCTCGGGTTTGGGAGACCCAGTACTTC. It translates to CATSRDPRVWETQYF.

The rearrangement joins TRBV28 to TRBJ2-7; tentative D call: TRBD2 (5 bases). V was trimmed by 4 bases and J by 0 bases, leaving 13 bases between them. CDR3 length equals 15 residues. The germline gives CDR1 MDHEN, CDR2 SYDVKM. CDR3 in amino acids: CASSSGVRSSYEQYF. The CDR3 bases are TGTGCCAGCAGTTCCGGGGTCAGGAGCTCCTACGAGCAGTACTTC.

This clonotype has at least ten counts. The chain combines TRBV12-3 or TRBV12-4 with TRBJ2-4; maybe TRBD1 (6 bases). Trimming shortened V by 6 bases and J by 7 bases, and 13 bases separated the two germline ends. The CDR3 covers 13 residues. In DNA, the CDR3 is TGTGCCAGCAGCCCAGGACAGAGGAACATTCAGTACTTC. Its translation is CASSPGQRNIQYF.

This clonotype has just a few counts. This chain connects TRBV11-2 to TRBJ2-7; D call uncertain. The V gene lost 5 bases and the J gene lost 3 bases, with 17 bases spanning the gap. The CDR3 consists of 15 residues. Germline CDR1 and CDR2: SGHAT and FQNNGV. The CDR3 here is CASSPVADPHYEQYF. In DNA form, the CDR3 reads TGTGCCAGCAGCCCTGTGGCCGACCCCCACTACGAGCAGTACTTC.

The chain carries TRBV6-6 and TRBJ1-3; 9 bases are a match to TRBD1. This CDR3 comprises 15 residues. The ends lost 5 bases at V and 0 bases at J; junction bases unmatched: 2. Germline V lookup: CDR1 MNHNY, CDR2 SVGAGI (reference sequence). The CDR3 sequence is CASSVDRGSGNTIYF. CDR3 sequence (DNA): TGTGCCAGCAGTGTGGACAGGGGCTCTGGAAACACCATATATTTT.

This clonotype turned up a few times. The CDR3 reads CASSSGLPTDTQYF. For the CDR3, the DNA is TGTGCCAGCAGCTCGGGACTTCCCACAGATACGCAGTATTTT. The rearrangement joins TRBV12-3 or TRBV12-4 to TRBJ2-3; weak D call: TRBD2 (6 bases). V dropped 6 bases and J dropped 2 bases, with 12 bases sitting between them. CDR3 length: 14 residues.

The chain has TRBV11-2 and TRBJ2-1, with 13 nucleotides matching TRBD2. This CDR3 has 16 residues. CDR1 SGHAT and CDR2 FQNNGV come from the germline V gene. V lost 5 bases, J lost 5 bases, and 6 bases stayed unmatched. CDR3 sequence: CASSPSTSGRDNEQFF. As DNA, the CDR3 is TGTGCCAGCAGCCCTTCCACTAGCGGGAGGGACAATGAGCAGTTCTTC.

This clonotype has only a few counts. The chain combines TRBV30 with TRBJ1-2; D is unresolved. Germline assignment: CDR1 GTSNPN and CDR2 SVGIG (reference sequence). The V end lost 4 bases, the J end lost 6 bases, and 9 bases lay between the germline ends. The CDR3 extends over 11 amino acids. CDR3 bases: TGTGCCTGGACTGACGTGGATGGCTACACCTTC. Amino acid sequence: CAWTDVDGYTF.

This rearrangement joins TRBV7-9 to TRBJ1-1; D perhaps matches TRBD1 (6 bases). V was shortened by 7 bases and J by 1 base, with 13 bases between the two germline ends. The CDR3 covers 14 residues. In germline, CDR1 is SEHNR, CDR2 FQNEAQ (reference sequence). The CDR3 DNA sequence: TGTGCCAGCAACCCGCCGGACAGGAACACTGAAGCTTTCTTT. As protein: CASNPPDRNTEAFF.

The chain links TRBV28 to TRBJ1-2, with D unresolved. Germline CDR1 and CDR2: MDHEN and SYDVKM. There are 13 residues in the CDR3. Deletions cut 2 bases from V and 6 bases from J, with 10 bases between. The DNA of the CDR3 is TGTGCCAGCAGTTTAAGGGATAGTGATGGCTACACCTTC. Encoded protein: CASSLRDSDGYTF.

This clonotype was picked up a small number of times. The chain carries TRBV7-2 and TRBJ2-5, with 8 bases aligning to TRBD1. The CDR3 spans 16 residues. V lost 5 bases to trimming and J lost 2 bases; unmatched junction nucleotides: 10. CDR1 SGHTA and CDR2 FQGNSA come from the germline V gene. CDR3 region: CASSPPDRAGQETQYF. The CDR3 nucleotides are TGTGCCAGCAGCCCGCCGGACAGGGCAGGACAAGAGACCCAGTACTTC.